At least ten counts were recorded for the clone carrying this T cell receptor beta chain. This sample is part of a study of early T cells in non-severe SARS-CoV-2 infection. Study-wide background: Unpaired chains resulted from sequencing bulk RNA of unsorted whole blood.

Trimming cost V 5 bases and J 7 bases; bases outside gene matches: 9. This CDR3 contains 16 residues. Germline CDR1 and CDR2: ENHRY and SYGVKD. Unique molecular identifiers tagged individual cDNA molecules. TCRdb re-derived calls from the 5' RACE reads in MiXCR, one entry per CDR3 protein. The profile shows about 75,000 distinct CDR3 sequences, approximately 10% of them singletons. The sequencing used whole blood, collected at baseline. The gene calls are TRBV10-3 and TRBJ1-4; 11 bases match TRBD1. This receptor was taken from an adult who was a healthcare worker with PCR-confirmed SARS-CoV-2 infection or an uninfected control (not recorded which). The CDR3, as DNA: TGTGCCATCAGTCCAGGACAGGGGGCTGTGAGTGAAAAACTGTTTTTT. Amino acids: CAISPGQGAVSEKLFF.